A selection of T cell receptor beta chains follows, all from one sample in a study of T cells in Graves' hyperthyroidism and ophthalmopathy. MiXCR was run by TCRdb on the multiplex PCR reads, yielding one entry per CDR3 protein. The sample contains nearly 600,000 distinct CDR3 sequences, around 13% of which appear only once. Sequenced input: blood. The source is a woman aged 25 to 39 with Graves' hyperthyroidism that later progressed to Graves' ophthalmopathy. The CDR3 runs from the conserved cysteine through the conserved F or W. The D gene is left open where the match is weak. The size field is filled for only some rows; it gives once, few, many or a size class.

d_gene: NA; j_gene: TRBJ2-1; abundance: many; v_gene: TRBV2; CDR3nt: TGTGCCAGCAGTGTGGCAGCCCCGGGTATCCATGAGCAGTTCTTC; CDR3aa: CASSVAAPGIHEQFF
d_gene: NA; j_gene: TRBJ2-4; abundance: few; v_gene: TRBV25-1; CDR3nt: TGTGCCAGTATAAGTTCAGGGGACATTCAGTACTTC; CDR3aa: CASISSGDIQYF
d_gene: TRBD2; j_gene: TRBJ2-1; abundance: NA; v_gene: TRBV20-1; CDR3nt: TGCAGTGCTCTCATGGGGACTAGCGGGAACAATGAGCAGTTCTTC; CDR3aa: CSALMGTSGNNEQFF
d_gene: NA; j_gene: TRBJ2-3; abundance: few; v_gene: TRBV3-1; CDR3nt: TGTGCCAGCAGCCAAGAGGGGGCGCGCACAGATACGCAGTATTTT; CDR3aa: CASSQEGARTDTQYF
d_gene: NA; j_gene: TRBJ1-5; abundance: NA; v_gene: TRBV29-1; CDR3nt: TGCAGCGCCGCGCCAGGGGCCAATCAGCCCCAGCATTTT; CDR3aa: CSAAPGANQPQHF
d_gene: NA; j_gene: TRBJ2-7; abundance: many; v_gene: TRBV12-3/TRBV12-4; CDR3nt: TGTGCCAGCAGTTTTAGTCCCGGGAAGTCGTCCTACGAGCAGTACTTC; CDR3aa: CASSFSPGKSSYEQYF
d_gene: NA; j_gene: TRBJ2-7; abundance: many; v_gene: TRBV29-1; CDR3nt: TGCAGCGTTGTCCCGTATTCGGGTAGCACCTACGAGCAGTACTTC; CDR3aa: CSVVPYSGSTYEQYF
d_gene: TRBD1; j_gene: TRBJ2-5; abundance: many; v_gene: TRBV27; CDR3nt: TGTGCCAGCAGTCCCCCTTGGACAGGGGCGCAAGGCGAGACCCAGTACTTC; CDR3aa: CASSPPWTGAQGETQYF
d_gene: NA; j_gene: TRBJ2-4; abundance: many; v_gene: TRBV11-2; CDR3nt: TGTGCCAGCAGCCGGATCGAGGTAGCCAAAAACATTCAGTACTTC; CDR3aa: CASSRIEVAKNIQYF
d_gene: NA; j_gene: TRBJ1-3; abundance: NA; v_gene: TRBV19; CDR3nt: TGTGCCAGTAGTCCCCAGGCAGGCCACTCTGGAAACACCATATATTTT; CDR3aa: CASSPQAGHSGNTIYF
d_gene: TRBD1; j_gene: TRBJ1-1; abundance: NA; v_gene: TRBV3-1; CDR3nt: TGTGCCAGCAGCGGTAGACAGGGGGCGCGGCACGAAGCTTTCTTT; CDR3aa: CASSGRQGARHEAFF
d_gene: NA; j_gene: TRBJ1-1; abundance: many; v_gene: TRBV11-3; CDR3nt: TGTGCCAGCAGCCCCACCGGGACACCTCTGAACACTGAAGCTTTCTTT; CDR3aa: CASSPTGTPLNTEAFF
d_gene: TRBD1; j_gene: TRBJ2-4; abundance: many; v_gene: TRBV6-5; CDR3nt: TGTGCCAGCAGTTACACGACAGGGGCGTCGAACATTCAGTACTTC; CDR3aa: CASSYTTGASNIQYF
d_gene: NA; j_gene: TRBJ1-1; abundance: many; v_gene: TRBV3-1; CDR3nt: TGTGCCAGCAGCCCAAAGTGGGGAGAGGGCACTGAAGCTTTCTTT; CDR3aa: CASSPKWGEGTEAFF
d_gene: NA; j_gene: TRBJ2-1; abundance: NA; v_gene: TRBV15; CDR3nt: TGTGCCACCAGCAGAGAGCAGGGCAATGAGCAGTTCTTC; CDR3aa: CATSREQGNEQFF
d_gene: NA; j_gene: TRBJ1-2; abundance: many; v_gene: TRBV6-2/TRBV6-3; CDR3nt: TGTGCCAGCAGCCCCCGGGCTTCCGGCTATGGCTACACCTTC; CDR3aa: CASSPRASGYGYTF
d_gene: TRBD1; j_gene: TRBJ2-3; abundance: many; v_gene: TRBV20-1; CDR3nt: TGCAGTGCTACCGGGACAGATAAGACAGATACGCAGTATTTT; CDR3aa: CSATGTDKTDTQYF
d_gene: NA; j_gene: TRBJ1-3; abundance: few; v_gene: TRBV7-9; CDR3nt: TGTGCCAGCAGCTTAGCGGGCGGCGCTGGCTCTGGAAACACCATATATTTT; CDR3aa: CASSLAGGAGSGNTIYF
d_gene: NA; j_gene: TRBJ1-5; abundance: few; v_gene: TRBV3-1; CDR3nt: TGTGCCAGCAGCCCGGGCTATGGGGACAATCAGCCCCAGCATTTT; CDR3aa: CASSPGYGDNQPQHF
d_gene: TRBD1; j_gene: TRBJ2-5; abundance: many; v_gene: TRBV18; CDR3nt: TGTGCCAGCTCACAGCGGACAGGGGGCCAAGAGACCCAGTACTTC; CDR3aa: CASSQRTGGQETQYF
d_gene: NA; j_gene: TRBJ1-5; abundance: few; v_gene: TRBV19; CDR3nt: TGTGCCAGTACCCTAGCACGGCTGAATCAGCCCCAGCATTTT; CDR3aa: CASTLARLNQPQHF
d_gene: TRBD1; j_gene: TRBJ1-1; abundance: once; v_gene: TRBV19; CDR3nt: TGTGCCAGTAGAATCAGGGGGCGCGGGACTGAAGCTTTCTTT; CDR3aa: CASRIRGRGTEAFF
d_gene: TRBD1; j_gene: TRBJ1-2; abundance: many; v_gene: TRBV25-1; CDR3nt: TGTGCCAGCAGTGAAAGGGGGACAGGGGCCCCGAAGTATGGCTACACCTTC; CDR3aa: CASSERGTGAPKYGYTF
d_gene: NA; j_gene: TRBJ2-1; abundance: NA; v_gene: TRBV5-1; CDR3nt: TGCGCCAGCAGCGTTGCCGGGACATGGAGTAATGAGCAGTTCTTC; CDR3aa: CASSVAGTWSNEQFF
d_gene: NA; j_gene: TRBJ1-3; abundance: NA; v_gene: TRBV19; CDR3nt: TGTGCCAGTAGGGAACCCTACTCTGGAAACACCATATATTTT; CDR3aa: CASREPYSGNTIYF
d_gene: NA; j_gene: TRBJ1-4; abundance: few; v_gene: TRBV19; CDR3nt: TGTGCCAGTGGAACAGGGCGTCTTGAAAAACTGTTTTTT; CDR3aa: CASGTGRLEKLFF
d_gene: NA; j_gene: TRBJ2-3; abundance: many; v_gene: TRBV19; CDR3nt: TGTGCCAGTAGTATCGGAGAGGTTCGCACAGATACGCAGTATTTT; CDR3aa: CASSIGEVRTDTQYF
d_gene: TRBD1; j_gene: TRBJ2-3; abundance: NA; v_gene: TRBV7-8; CDR3nt: TGTGCCAGCAGCTTCACCGGGGCAGGGGGTCTAGATACGCAGTATTTT; CDR3aa: CASSFTGAGGLDTQYF
d_gene: TRBD2; j_gene: TRBJ2-1; abundance: many; v_gene: TRBV27; CDR3nt: TGTGCCAGCAGTTTATCTCCCCTTCCGCGGGAGTTCTACAATGAGCAGTTCTTC; CDR3aa: CASSLSPLPREFYNEQFF
d_gene: NA; j_gene: TRBJ2-1; abundance: NA; v_gene: TRBV20-1; CDR3nt: TGCAGTGCTAGAGATCTGGCAGAGACCTACAATGAGCAGTTCTTC; CDR3aa: CSARDLAETYNEQFF
d_gene: TRBD1; j_gene: TRBJ1-2; abundance: many; v_gene: TRBV4-1; CDR3nt: TGCGCCAGCAGCCATGGGGGGAGGACAGGGGGCGTTGGCTACACCTTC; CDR3aa: CASSHGGRTGGVGYTF
d_gene: NA; j_gene: TRBJ1-1; abundance: NA; v_gene: TRBV19; CDR3nt: TGTGCCAGTATATCGAAGTTGAACACTGAAGCTTTCTTT; CDR3aa: CASISKLNTEAFF
d_gene: NA; j_gene: TRBJ2-3; abundance: NA; v_gene: TRBV5-1; CDR3nt: TGCGCCAGCCACCTCACTGGGGATACGCAGTATTTT; CDR3aa: CASHLTGDTQYF
d_gene: NA; j_gene: TRBJ1-2; abundance: few; v_gene: TRBV19; CDR3nt: TGTGCCAGTAGTTTCCCGGCAGGGGTAGACGGCTACACCTTC; CDR3aa: CASSFPAGVDGYTF
d_gene: TRBD1; j_gene: TRBJ1-2; abundance: few; v_gene: TRBV20-1; CDR3nt: TGCAGTGCTGACAGGGACGACTATGGCTACACCTTC; CDR3aa: CSADRDDYGYTF
d_gene: NA; j_gene: TRBJ1-1; abundance: many; v_gene: TRBV12-3/TRBV12-4; CDR3nt: TGTGCCAGCAGTTTAGGGGCCGGAACGACTGAAGCTTTCTTT; CDR3aa: CASSLGAGTTEAFF
d_gene: NA; j_gene: TRBJ1-1; abundance: NA; v_gene: TRBV27; CDR3nt: TGTGCCAGCAGTTTAGGGGGTGAGACGAACACTGAAGCTTTCTTT; CDR3aa: CASSLGGETNTEAFF
d_gene: NA; j_gene: TRBJ2-5; abundance: many; v_gene: TRBV3-2; CDR3nt: TGTGCCACCGAGTGGGTGGAGACCCAGTACTTC; CDR3aa: CATEWVETQYF
d_gene: NA; j_gene: TRBJ1-2; abundance: many; v_gene: TRBV30; CDR3nt: TGTGCCTGGAGTTTAACAGAGGGTCTGGCGTATGGCTACACCTTC; CDR3aa: CAWSLTEGLAYGYTF
d_gene: NA; j_gene: TRBJ2-1; abundance: NA; v_gene: TRBV4-1; CDR3nt: TGCGCCAGCGCCCTTGGTCCGGCCCTTGGGTTTCGGGACACAAACAATGAGCAGTTCTTC; CDR3aa: CASALGPALGFRDTNNEQFF
d_gene: NA; j_gene: TRBJ1-2; abundance: NA; v_gene: TRBV6-1; CDR3nt: TGTGCCAGCAGCCCCGGGACCTTCTATGGCTACACCTTC; CDR3aa: CASSPGTFYGYTF
d_gene: NA; j_gene: TRBJ2-3; abundance: many; v_gene: TRBV20-1; CDR3nt: TGCAGTGCCCCGTTCGGTGGGTCTAGCACAGATACGCAGTATTTT; CDR3aa: CSAPFGGSSTDTQYF
d_gene: NA; j_gene: TRBJ2-3; abundance: few; v_gene: TRBV9; CDR3nt: TGTGCCAGCAGCGTCAGGGCTCAAGATACGCAGTATTTT; CDR3aa: CASSVRAQDTQYF